These 4 T cell receptor beta chains share one sample of origin, sequenced in a study of OX40 agonist ivuxolimab in advanced cancers. Assay used: immunoSEQ multiplex PCR; TCRdb lists only in-frame clones, some missing. The profile shows 45,000 to 50,000 clones, approximately 90% of them singletons. Sample: CD4+ or CD8+ T cells sorted from blood, taken in a trial of the OX40 agonist ivuxolimab. The receptors shown here come from an adult with an advanced solid tumor such as melanoma, head and neck, liver or kidney cancer.

The chain combines TRBV13 with TRBJ2-2; D is uncertain. The CDR3 spans 15 residues. Deletions cut 3 bases from V and 1 base from J, with 9 bases between. Per germline, CDR1 PRHDT and CDR2 FYEKMQ (reference sequence). CDR3 DNA: TGTGCCAGCAGCTTGACGGAGCAGAACACCGGGGAGCTGTTTTTT. Its protein is CASSLTEQNTGELFF.

The chain combines TRBV6-6 with TRBJ2-1; D not resolved. The CDR3 has 13 amino acids. CDR1 MNHNY and CDR2 SVGAGI come from the germline V gene (reference sequence). V was cut by 5 bases and J by 9 bases, with 14 bases left in between. The CDR3 DNA is TGTGCCAGCAGTAACACCCCGGCAACTGAGCAGTTCTTC. This encodes CASSNTPATEQFF.

J is TRBJ2-3 and V is TRBV5-4; 9 positions match TRBD1. The CDR3 length is 15 residues. The V segment lost 4 bases and the J segment 3 bases; nucleotides outside the gene matches: 6. Germline V CDR1 and CDR2: SGHNT, YYREEE (reference sequence). The CDR3 sequence: CASSPVDRGTDTQYF. The CDR3 DNA is TGTGCCAGCAGCCCGGTAGACAGGGGGACAGATACGCAGTATTTT. The whole variable domain, remainder taken from reference TRBV5-4 and TRBJ2-3, is ETGVTQSPTHLIKTRGQQVTLRCSSQSGHNTVSWYQQALGQGPQFIFQYYREEENGRGNFPPRFSGLQFPNYSSELNVNALELDDSALYLCASSPVDRGTDTQYFGPGTRLTVL.

V and J are TRBV4-2 and TRBJ2-7; 13 bases are shared with TRBD2. The germline V gene has CDR1 LGHNA and CDR2 YNFKEQ. The CDR3 runs 15 residues. Trimming took 4 bases from V and 2 from J; bases not matched to a gene: 2. CDR3 DNA sequence: TGTGCCAGCAGCCCCGGGACTAGCGGGACCTACGAGCAGTACTTC. Encoded protein: CASSPGTSGTYEQYF.